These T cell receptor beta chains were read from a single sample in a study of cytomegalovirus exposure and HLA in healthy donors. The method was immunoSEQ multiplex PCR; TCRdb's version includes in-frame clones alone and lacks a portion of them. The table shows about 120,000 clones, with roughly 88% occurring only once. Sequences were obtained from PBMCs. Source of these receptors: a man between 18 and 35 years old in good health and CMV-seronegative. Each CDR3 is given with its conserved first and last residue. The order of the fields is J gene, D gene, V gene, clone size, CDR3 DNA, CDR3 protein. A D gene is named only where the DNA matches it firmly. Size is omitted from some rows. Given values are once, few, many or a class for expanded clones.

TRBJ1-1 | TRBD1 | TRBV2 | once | TGTGCCAGCAGGACAGGGATGAACACTGAAGCTTTCTTT | CASRTGMNTEAFF
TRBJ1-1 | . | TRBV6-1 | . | TGTGCCAGCAGGGACAGCATGAACACTGAAGCTTTCTTT | CASRDSMNTEAFF
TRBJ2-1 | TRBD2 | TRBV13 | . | TGTGCCAGCAGCGGACTAGAGACCTGGAATGAGCAGTTCTTC | CASSGLETWNEQFF
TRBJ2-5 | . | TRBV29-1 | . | TGCAGCGTACAGGCAGGGGGAGGTGGGGTAGGAGAGACCCAGTACTTC | CSVQAGGGGVGETQYF
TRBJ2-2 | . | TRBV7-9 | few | TGTGCCAGCAGCCATGACACCGGGGAGCTGTTTTTT | CASSHDTGELFF
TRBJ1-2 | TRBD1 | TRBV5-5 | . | TGTGCCAGCAGCTTGGGGACAGGGGCCTATGGCTACACCTTC | CASSLGTGAYGYTF
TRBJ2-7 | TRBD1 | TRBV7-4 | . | TGTGCCAGCAGCCGCGACAGGGTCTACGAGCAGTACTTC | CASSRDRVYEQYF
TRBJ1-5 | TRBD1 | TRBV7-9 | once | TGTGCCAGCAGCCCCGGGACAGGGGTTCCGGGCGGGGGTCAGCCCCAGCATTTT | CASSPGTGVPGGGQPQHF
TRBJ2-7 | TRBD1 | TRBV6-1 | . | TGTGCCAGCAGTGAACAAGCCGGGACAGGGGTCAACGAGCAGTACTTC | CASSEQAGTGVNEQYF
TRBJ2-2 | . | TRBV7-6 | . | TGTGCCAGCAGCTTATTGGGGGGTTACACCGGGGAGCTGTTTTTT | CASSLLGGYTGELFF
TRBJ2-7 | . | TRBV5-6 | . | TGTGCCAGCAGCTTGCGTTGGAGGGCTAACGAGCAGTACTTC | CASSLRWRANEQYF
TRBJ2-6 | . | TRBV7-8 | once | TGTGCCAGCAGTTGGTTGCGCGGGGCCAACGTCCTGACTTTC | CASSWLRGANVLTF
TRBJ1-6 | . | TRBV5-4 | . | TGTGCCAGCAGCTTGGGGGGCGCGGCGGCCTATAATTCACCCCTCCACTTT | CASSLGGAAAYNSPLHF
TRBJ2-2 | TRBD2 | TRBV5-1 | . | TGCGCCAGCAGCTCGAATAGCGGGAGGGCCCTCAGCACCGGGGAGCTGTTTTTT | CASSSNSGRALSTGELFF
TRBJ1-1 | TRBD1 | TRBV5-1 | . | TGCGCCAGCAGCCAATTGACAGGGTCGGACACTGAAGCTTTCTTT | CASSQLTGSDTEAFF
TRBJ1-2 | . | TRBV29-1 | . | TGCAGCGTAGAAATAAGGGAGGGCTACACCTTC | CSVEIREGYTF
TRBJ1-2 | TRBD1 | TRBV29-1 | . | TGCAGCGTTGAGGGGCATACAGGGGGGGATGGCTACACCTTC | CSVEGHTGGDGYTF
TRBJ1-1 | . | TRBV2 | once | TGTGCCAGCAGCGGGAGGAGCACTGAAGCTTTCTTT | CASSGRSTEAFF